This T cell receptor (beta chain) came from a study of cytomegalovirus exposure and HLA in healthy donors. Study in general: For the roughly 370 genotyped donors, roughly 80% fell within the Caucasian-associated ancestry cluster.

The V and J ends lost 7 bases and 5 bases respectively, with 15 bases between them. The CDR3 contains 13 residues. CDR1 and CDR2 from the germline V gene are ENHRY and SYGVKD. This clone was counted once. Its antigen is undetermined. Study-wide results and caveats: Reports indicated that the classifier achieved high specificity and sensitivity in diagnosing cytomegalovirus status. One cluster of highly shared sequence variants probably arose as a sequencing artifact.

It was with 60 Vbeta and 13 Jbeta primers that the PCR ran. Profiling relied on immunoSEQ multiplex PCR, and the TCRdb table lists in-frame clones only, not all of them. This sample carries around 110,000 clones, approximately 73% of them seen once, and the ten largest clones take around 7.4%. Sequenced material: PBMCs. This clonotype was obtained from a man between 25 and 39 years old in good health and CMV-seronegative. The chain is built from TRBV10-3 and TRBJ2-7, with a weak D call TRBD1 (6 bases). CDR3: CAIKAGAGDEQYF. The CDR3 DNA reads TGTGCCATCAAAGCAGGGGCCGGGGACGAGCAGTACTTC.